The T cell receptor beta chain described here comes from a study of CD8+ T cells in alopecia areata. Notes on the study in general: An increase in clonality over normal scalp was evident in lesional scalp, especially alopecia totalis/universalis.

As part of sample collection, lesional scalp punch biopsies and peripheral blood were taken from alopecia areata patients. This CDR3 is 13 amino acids long. V gave up 4 bases and J gave up 4 bases, with 13 bases separating them. The V gene's germline CDR1 is GTSNPN and CDR2 SVGIG (reference sequence). Concerning this clone itself: Its antigen is not identified.

The sequencing template was cDNA reverse transcribed from extracted RNA. Sequencing was performed with immunoSEQ multiplex PCR; in TCRdb, only in-frame clones are kept and a portion is missing. The table has about 98,000 clones, under 45% seen once. The receptor's source is a human donor with alopecia areata. The chain recombines TRBV30 with TRBJ1-2; D uncertain. The sample consisted of CD4+ T cells sorted from blood. For the CDR3, the DNA is TGTGCCTGGACCGGCGGATACCGCTATGGCTACACCTTC. Translation gives CAWTGGYRYGYTF. Based on the CDR3 plus reference TRBV30 and TRBJ1-2, the full variable domain is SQTIHQWPATLVQPVGSPLSLECTVEGTSNPNLYWYRQAAGRGLQLLFYSVGIGQISSEVPQNLSASRPQDRQFILSSKKLLLSDSGFYLCAWTGGYRYGYTFGSGTRLTVV.